This entry describes one TCR beta chain. What it recognizes is unknown. cDNA carried unique molecular identifiers, and a universal primer site was added by template switching. Using its own MiXCR run on the 5' RACE reads, TCRdb lists one record per CDR3 protein. This table has hundreds of thousands of distinct CDR3 sequences, 21% appearing once. This sample was taken from a study of identical twins. The CDR3 spans 15 residues. Study-wide findings and caveats: Insertions were reduced in abundant cord blood beta clonotypes but not in memory repertoires.

These data were also reused for a study on T cells expressing NK-cell markers. That source notes: In the group of eight sequenced donors, seven were HCMV-seropositive and one was seronegative. As a fraction of CD8+ T cells, dominant NKG2C+ clonotypes reached about 1.0-7.5% in 5 to 7 donors.

Sequencing was performed on PBMCs. This clonotype was sampled from a young woman in good health. The V call is TRBV21-1, the J call TRBJ2-5; TRBD1 is the table's D call and was not checked against the DNA. TRBV21-1 is tagged as a pseudogene. CDR3 residues: CASSQRGQGGETQYF. The CDR3 nucleotides read TGTGCCAGCAGCCAAAGAGGTCAGGGGGGAGAGACCCAGTACTTC.